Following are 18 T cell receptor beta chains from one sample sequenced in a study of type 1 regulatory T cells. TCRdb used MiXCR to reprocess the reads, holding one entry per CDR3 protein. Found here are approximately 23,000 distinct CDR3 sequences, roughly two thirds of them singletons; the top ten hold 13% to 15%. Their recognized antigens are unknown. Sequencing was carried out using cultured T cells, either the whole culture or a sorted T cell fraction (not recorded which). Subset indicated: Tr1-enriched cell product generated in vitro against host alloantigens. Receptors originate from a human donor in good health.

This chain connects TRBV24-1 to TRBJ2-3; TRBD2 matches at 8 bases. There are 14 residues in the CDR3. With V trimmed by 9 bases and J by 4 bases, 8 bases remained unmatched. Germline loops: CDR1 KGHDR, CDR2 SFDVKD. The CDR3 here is CATESGGSADTQYF. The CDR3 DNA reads TGTGCCACCGAGAGCGGGGGATCGGCAGATACGCAGTATTTT.

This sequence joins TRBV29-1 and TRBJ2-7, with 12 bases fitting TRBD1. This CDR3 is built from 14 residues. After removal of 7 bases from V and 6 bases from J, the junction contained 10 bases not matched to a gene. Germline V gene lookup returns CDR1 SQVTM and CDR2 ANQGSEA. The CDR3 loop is CSATIRDRGLEQYF. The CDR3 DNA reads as TGCAGCGCTACCATCCGGGACAGGGGGCTCGAGCAGTACTTC.

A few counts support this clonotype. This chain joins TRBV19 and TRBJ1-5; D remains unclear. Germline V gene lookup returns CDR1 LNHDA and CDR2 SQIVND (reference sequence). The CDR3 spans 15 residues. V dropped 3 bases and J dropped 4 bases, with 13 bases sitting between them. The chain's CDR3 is CASSMDQVTNQPQHF. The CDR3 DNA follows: TGTGCCAGTAGTATGGACCAGGTCACTAATCAGCCCCAGCATTTT.

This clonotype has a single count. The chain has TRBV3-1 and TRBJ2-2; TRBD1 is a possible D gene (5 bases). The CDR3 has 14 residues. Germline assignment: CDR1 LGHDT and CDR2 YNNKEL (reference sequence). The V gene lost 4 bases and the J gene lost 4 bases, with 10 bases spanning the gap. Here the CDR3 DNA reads TGTGCCAGCAGCCTTCTACAGGCCACCGGGGAGCTGTTTTTT. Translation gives CASSLLQATGELFF.

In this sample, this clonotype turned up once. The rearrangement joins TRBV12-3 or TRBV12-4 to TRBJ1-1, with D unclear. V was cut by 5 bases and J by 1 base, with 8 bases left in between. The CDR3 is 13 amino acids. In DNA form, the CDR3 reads TGTGCCAGCAGTGCAGGTGAGAACACTGAAGCTTTCTTT. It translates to CASSAGENTEAFF.

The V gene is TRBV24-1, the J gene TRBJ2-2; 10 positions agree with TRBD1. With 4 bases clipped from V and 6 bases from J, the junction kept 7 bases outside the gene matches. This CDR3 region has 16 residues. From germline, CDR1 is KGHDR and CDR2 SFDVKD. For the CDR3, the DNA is TGTGCCACCAGTGACCAGCGGACAGGGGGAGCCGGGGAGCTGTTTTTT. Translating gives CATSDQRTGGAGELFF.

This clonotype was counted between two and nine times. The CDR3 here is CASSPRDSPLNTEAFF. The CDR3 coding sequence is TGTGCCAGCAGCCCGAGGGACAGTCCTTTGAACACTGAAGCTTTCTTT. The chain uses TRBV7-8 and TRBJ1-1; TRBD1 agrees at 7 bases. CDR3 size: 16 residues. Germline CDR1 and CDR2: SGHVS and FQNEAQ. V was clipped by 5 bases and J by 0 bases; unmatched bases: 9.

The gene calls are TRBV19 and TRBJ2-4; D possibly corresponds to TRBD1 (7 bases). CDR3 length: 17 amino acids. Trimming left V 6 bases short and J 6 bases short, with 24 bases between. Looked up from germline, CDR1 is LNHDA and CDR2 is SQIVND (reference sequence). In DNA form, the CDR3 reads TGTGCCAGTAGACCCAGGAGGGACAGAACGGCCGGAAACATTCAGTACTTC. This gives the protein CASRPRRDRTAGNIQYF.

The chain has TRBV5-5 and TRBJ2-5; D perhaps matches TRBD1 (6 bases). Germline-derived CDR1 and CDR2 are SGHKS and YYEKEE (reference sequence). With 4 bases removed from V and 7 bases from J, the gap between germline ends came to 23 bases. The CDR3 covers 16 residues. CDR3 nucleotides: TGTGCCAGCAGCCCCTCGGGTAATCCTTCACAGGGGACCCAGTACTTC. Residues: CASSPSGNPSQGTQYF. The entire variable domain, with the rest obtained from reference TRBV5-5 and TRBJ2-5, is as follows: DAGVTQSPTHLIKTRGQQVTLRCSPISGHKSVSWYQQVLGQGPQFIFQYYEKEERGRGNFPDRFSARQFPNYSSELNVNALLLGDSALYLCASSPSGNPSQGTQYFGPGTRLLVL.

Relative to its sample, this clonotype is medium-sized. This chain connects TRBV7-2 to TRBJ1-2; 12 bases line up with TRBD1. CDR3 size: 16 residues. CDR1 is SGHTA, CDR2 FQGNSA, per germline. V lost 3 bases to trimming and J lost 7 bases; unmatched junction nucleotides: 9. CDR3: CASSLGQGASSSGYTF. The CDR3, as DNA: TGTGCCAGCAGCTTGGGACAGGGGGCGTCGAGTAGTGGCTACACCTTC.

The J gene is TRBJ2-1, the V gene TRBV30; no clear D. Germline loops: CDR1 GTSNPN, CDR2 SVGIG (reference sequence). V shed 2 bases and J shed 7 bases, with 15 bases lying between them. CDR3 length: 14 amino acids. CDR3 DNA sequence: TGTGCCTGGAGTCTCCCGGGTAGCTGGAATGAGCAGTTCTTC. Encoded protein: CAWSLPGSWNEQFF. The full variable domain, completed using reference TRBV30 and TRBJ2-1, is SQTIHQWPATLVQPVGSPLSLECTVEGTSNPNLYWYRQAAGRGLQLLFYSVGIGQISSEVPQNLSASRPQDRQFILSSKKLLLSDSGFYLCAWSLPGSWNEQFFGPGTRLTVL.

CDR3 nucleotides: TGCGCCAGCAGCCAAGATTGGGGGTTGGGCGGCACTGAAGCTTTCTTT. Residues: CASSQDWGLGGTEAFF. The chain uses TRBV4-1 and TRBJ1-1; perhaps TRBD1 as D (5 bases). The CDR3 is 16 residues long. V was trimmed by 0 bases and J by 4 bases, leaving 15 bases between them. Looked up from germline, CDR1 is MGHRA and CDR2 is YSYEKL.

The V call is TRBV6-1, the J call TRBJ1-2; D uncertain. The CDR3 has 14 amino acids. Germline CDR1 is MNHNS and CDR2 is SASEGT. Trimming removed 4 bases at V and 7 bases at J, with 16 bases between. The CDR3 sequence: CASSAAGGRGGYTF. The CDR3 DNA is TGTGCCAGCAGTGCGGCTGGAGGTCGTGGTGGCTACACCTTC.

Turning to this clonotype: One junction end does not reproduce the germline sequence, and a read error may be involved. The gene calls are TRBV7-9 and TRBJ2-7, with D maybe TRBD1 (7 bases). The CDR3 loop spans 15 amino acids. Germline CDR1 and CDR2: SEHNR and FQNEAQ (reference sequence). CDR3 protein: CTSSLATGRTYEQYF. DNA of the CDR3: TGTACCAGCAGCTTAGCGACAGGGAGGACTTACGAGCAGTACTTC.

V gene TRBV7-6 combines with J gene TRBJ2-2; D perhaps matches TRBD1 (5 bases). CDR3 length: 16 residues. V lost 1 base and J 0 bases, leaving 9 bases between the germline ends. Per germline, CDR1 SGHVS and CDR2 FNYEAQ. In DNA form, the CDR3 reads TGTGCCAGCAGCTTAGGGCAGGGAACGAACACCGGGGAGCTGTTTTTT. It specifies CASSLGQGTNTGELFF.

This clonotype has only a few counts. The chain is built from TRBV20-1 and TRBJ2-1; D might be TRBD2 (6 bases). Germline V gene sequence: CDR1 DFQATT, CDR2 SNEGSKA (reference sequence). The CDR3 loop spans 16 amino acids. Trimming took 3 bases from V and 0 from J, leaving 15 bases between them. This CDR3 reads CSARGPTSPSYNEQFF. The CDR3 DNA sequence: TGCAGTGCTAGGGGCCCTACTAGCCCCTCCTACAATGAGCAGTTCTTC.

The CDR3 spells CSARRGFKDRSTDTQYF. CDR3 DNA sequence: TGCAGTGCTCGACGGGGATTCAAGGATCGAAGCACAGATACGCAGTATTTT. The gene calls are TRBV20-1 and TRBJ2-3; tentative D call: TRBD2 (5 bases). Germline-derived CDR1 and CDR2 are DFQATT and SNEGSKA (reference sequence). V lost 5 bases to trimming and J lost 0 bases, with 21 bases between them. CDR3 length: 17 residues.

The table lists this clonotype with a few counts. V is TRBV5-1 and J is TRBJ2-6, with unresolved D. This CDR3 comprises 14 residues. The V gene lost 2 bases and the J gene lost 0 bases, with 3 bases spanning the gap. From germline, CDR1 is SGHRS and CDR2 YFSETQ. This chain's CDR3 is CASSLGSGANVLTF. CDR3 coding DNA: TGCGCCAGCAGCTTAGGCTCTGGGGCCAACGTCCTGACTTTC.